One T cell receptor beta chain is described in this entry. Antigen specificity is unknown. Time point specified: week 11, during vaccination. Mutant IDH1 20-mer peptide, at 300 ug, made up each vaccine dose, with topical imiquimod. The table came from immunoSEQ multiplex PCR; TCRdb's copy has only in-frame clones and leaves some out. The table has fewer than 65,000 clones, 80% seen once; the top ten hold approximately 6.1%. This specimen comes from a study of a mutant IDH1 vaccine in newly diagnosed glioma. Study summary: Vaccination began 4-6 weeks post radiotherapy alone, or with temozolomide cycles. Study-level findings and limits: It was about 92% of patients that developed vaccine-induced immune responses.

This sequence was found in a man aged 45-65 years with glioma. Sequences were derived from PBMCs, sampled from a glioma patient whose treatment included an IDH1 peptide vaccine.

The CDR3 sequence: CASSPSGSGVLNEQFF. The DNA for the CDR3 is TGTGCCAGCAGCCCCTCGGGGAGCGGGGTTCTTAATGAGCAGTTCTTC. This chain links TRBV7-9 with TRBJ2-1; TRBD2 matches 7 bases. The J segment lost 7 bases and the V segment lost 5 bases, leaving 14 bases of the junction unmatched. The CDR3 is 16 residues long. Per the germline V gene, CDR1 is SEHNR and CDR2 is FQNEAQ (reference sequence). Using reference TRBV7-9 and TRBJ2-1 for the parts outside the CDR3, the full variable domain is DTGVSQNPRHKITKRGQNVTFRCDPISEHNRLYWYRQTLGQGPEFLTYFQNEAQLEKSRLLSDRFSAERPKGSFSTLEIQRTEQGDSAMYLCASSPSGSGVLNEQFFGPGTRLTVL.